Below are 9 T cell receptor beta chains sequenced from a single sample in a study of T cells in Graves' hyperthyroidism and ophthalmopathy. TCR beta CDR3 regions were amplified from RNA transcripts. The HTBI primer set served for first-round RT-PCR of the TCR CDR3. In TCRdb, the multiplex PCR reads were re-called with MiXCR into one record per CDR3 protein. The sample lists around 430,000 distinct CDR3 sequences, 14% to 15% seen once, with less than 35% in the top ten. The sequenced sample was blood. The receptors were gathered from a woman between 25 and 40 years old with Graves' hyperthyroidism.

V usage is TRBV6-1 and J usage is TRBJ2-3, with 15 bases identical to TRBD2. The CDR3 covers 18 residues. Losses at the gene ends were 8 bases for V and 3 bases for J; bases not matched to a gene: 12. Per the germline V gene, CDR1 is MNHNS and CDR2 is SASEGT. The CDR3 DNA follows: TGTGCCAGCGGTTTTGGGACTAGCGGGAGGAGTGAGACAGATACGCAGTATTTT. Translation gives CASGFGTSGRSETDTQYF.

This clonotype was observed many times. V is TRBV12-3 or TRBV12-4 and J is TRBJ2-7; D remains unclear. The ends were cut back, 5 bases at V and 3 bases at J, with 11 bases in the middle. This CDR3 has 13 residues. In nucleotides, the CDR3 is TGTGCCAGCAGTCCCAGCCCCGACTACGAGCAGTACTTC. It is translated as CASSPSPDYEQYF.

The V call is TRBV5-8, the J call TRBJ2-1; TRBD2 matches 7 bases. After removal of 2 bases from V and 7 bases from J, the junction contained 9 bases not matched to a gene. The germline CDR1 and CDR2 sequences are SGHTS and YDEGEE. The CDR3 contains 15 residues. This CDR3 is CASSFPAREYNEQFF. In DNA, the CDR3 is TGTGCCAGCAGCTTCCCCGCGCGGGAGTATAATGAGCAGTTCTTC.

In this sample, this clonotype turned up a few times. Here the CDR3 DNA reads TGTGCCAGCAGCCAAACGGGAGATTCTTACAATGAGCAGTTCTTC. The encoded protein is CASSQTGDSYNEQFF. The chain links TRBV3-1 to TRBJ2-1; maybe TRBD2 (6 bases). Trimming left V 2 bases short and J 4 bases short, with 12 bases between. This CDR3 has 15 amino acids. Germline CDR1 and CDR2: LGHDT and YNNKEL (reference sequence).

A few counts support this clonotype. The chain uses TRBV29-1 and TRBJ1-1; a possible D gene is TRBD1 (5 bases). The CDR3 runs to 13 residues. Germline-derived CDR1 and CDR2 are SQVTM and ANQGSEA. V lost 4 bases and J lost 1, with 10 bases in between. CDR3 nucleotides: TGCAGCGTTGGGAAACAGGAGAACACTGAAGCTTTCTTT. Translation gives CSVGKQENTEAFF.

A word on this clonotype: Just one base apart from a much larger clone, this may be a read error. V usage is TRBV28 and J usage is TRBJ2-7; TRBD2 might be the D (6 bases). Germline CDR1 reads MDHEN; CDR2 reads SYDVKM. This CDR3 comprises 15 residues. Trimming left V 5 bases short and J 5 bases short, with 19 bases between. CDR3 nucleotide sequence: TGTGCCAGCAGTGACTCGGGACGGGAGTTGGACGAGCAGTACTTC. Translation: CASSDSGRELDEQYF.

This clonotype has a count of ten or more. The rearrangement joins TRBV28 to TRBJ2-3, with D maybe TRBD2 (5 bases). V was cut by 1 base and J by 2 bases, with 16 bases left in between. CDR3 size: 17 residues. Germline CDR1 is MDHEN and CDR2 is SYDVKM. CDR3 bases: TGTGCCAGCAGTTTATTCGGGGTACGCCAGTTCACAGATACGCAGTATTTT. Residues: CASSLFGVRQFTDTQYF.

In its sample, this clonotype was seen a few times. The chain has TRBV10-3 and TRBJ1-5; D gene uncertain. The V and J ends lost 4 bases and 0 bases respectively, with 7 bases between them. The CDR3 extends over 14 amino acids. Germline lookup yields CDR1 ENHRY and CDR2 SYGVKD. The chain's CDR3 is CAISVVLSNQPQHF. CDR3 DNA sequence: TGTGCCATCAGTGTAGTTCTTAGCAATCAGCCCCAGCATTTT.

The chain recombines TRBV5-1 with TRBJ2-1, with 9 nucleotides matching TRBD2. CDR3 length: 21 residues. With V trimmed by 4 bases and J by 0 bases, 20 bases remained unmatched. Looked up from germline, CDR1 is SGHRS and CDR2 is YFSETQ. The CDR3 nucleotides read TGCGCCAGCAGCATCACTCCGGGACTAGCCGGAACCCTAAGCTCCTACAATGAGCAGTTCTTC. Translated, it gives CASSITPGLAGTLSSYNEQFF.